Presented here are 29 T cell receptor beta chains from one specimen sequenced in a study of blood T cells in healthy people across ages. A J-beta primer mix and a sample-barcoded 5' primer were used in a second PCR of about 6 to 12 cycles. A single record per CDR3 protein comes from TCRdb applying MiXCR to the 5' RACE reads. The sample carries some 920,000 distinct CDR3 sequences, around 54% recorded once. The specimen sequenced was blood. These TCRs come from an older woman in good health.

This chain joins TRBV5-6 and TRBJ2-3, with TRBD1 identical over 11 bases. V was clipped by 4 bases and J by 5 bases; unmatched bases: 12. Germline CDR1 and CDR2: SGHDT and YYEEEE. The CDR3 has 17 residues. The CDR3 is CASSRGPGTGGRDTQYF. CDR3 nucleotides: TGTGCCAGCAGCCGAGGTCCCGGGACAGGGGGGAGAGATACGCAGTATTTT.

The CDR3 bases are TGTGCCACCAGCAGAGGCAGAGGCGCAGATACGCAGTATTTT. Residues: CATSRGRGADTQYF. V is TRBV15 and J is TRBJ2-3; D is ambiguous. The germline CDR1 and CDR2 sequences are LNHNV and YYDKDF (reference sequence). The V end lost 1 base, the J end lost 4 bases, and 9 bases lay between the germline ends. The CDR3 covers 14 residues. The full variable domain, with the rest looked up from reference TRBV15 and TRBJ2-3, is DAMVIQNPRYQVTQFGKPVTLSCSQTLNHNVMYWYQQKSSQAPKLLFHYYDKDFNNEADTPDNFQSRRPNTSFCFLDIRSPGLGDTAMYLCATSRGRGADTQYFGPGTRLTVL.

This clonotype came up once. The genes are TRBV3-1 and TRBJ2-7; tentative D call: TRBD2 (6 bases). Between the trimmed V and J ends, which lost 3 bases and 3 bases, there was a span of 24 bases. The germline CDR1 and CDR2 sequences are LGHDT and YNNKEL (reference sequence). There are 18 residues in the CDR3. The CDR3: CASSHGPTRDQLRYEQYF. The CDR3 DNA reads TGTGCCAGCAGCCACGGACCAACGCGGGACCAATTACGCTACGAGCAGTACTTC.

The CDR3 coding sequence is TGTGCCAGCAGCTTAGGGCATATATTATCAGATACGCAGTATTTT. Translating gives CASSLGHILSDTQYF. The J gene is TRBJ2-3, the V gene TRBV7-2; no clear D gene. Germline assignment: CDR1 SGHTA and CDR2 FQGNSA. The CDR3 sequence is 15 residues long. V was pared by 1 base and J by 4 bases, with 12 bases between.

This clonotype was counted many times. This chain links TRBV7-9 with TRBJ2-7; no clear D. Per germline, CDR1 SEHNR and CDR2 FQNEAQ (reference sequence). The CDR3 contains 14 residues. Trimming pared 1 base from V and 3 bases from J, leaving 10 bases between. CDR3 amino acids: CASSLEVGSYEQYF. The CDR3 nucleotides are TGTGCCAGCAGCTTAGAGGTCGGCAGCTACGAGCAGTACTTC. The full variable domain, in which reference TRBV7-9 and TRBJ2-7 provide the parts outside the CDR3, is DTGVSQNPRHKITKRGQNVTFRCDPISEHNRLYWYRQTLGQGPEFLTYFQNEAQLEKSRLLSDRFSAERPKGSFSTLEIQRTEQGDSAMYLCASSLEVGSYEQYFGPGTRLTVT.

This clonotype is a singleton in its sample. This sequence joins TRBV20-1 and TRBJ1-1; tentative D call: TRBD1 (6 bases). CDR1 and CDR2 (germline): DFQATT, SNEGSKA (reference sequence). Deletions cut 3 bases from V and 5 bases from J, with 16 bases between. This CDR3 is 14 amino acids long. The CDR3 sequence is CSASREGVVTEAFF. The CDR3 DNA follows: TGCAGTGCTAGTCGCGAGGGGGTAGTAACTGAAGCTTTCTTT.

The chain links TRBV6-2 or TRBV6-3 to TRBJ2-7, with 8 bases fitting TRBD2. From germline, CDR1 is MNHEY and CDR2 SVGEGT. The V segment lost 6 bases and the J segment 2 bases; nucleotides outside the gene matches: 9. The CDR3 totals 15 residues. The CDR3 loop reads CASSKLAVPTYEQYF. Written as DNA, the CDR3 is TGTGCCAGCAGCAAACTAGCGGTCCCGACCTACGAGCAGTACTTC.

The chain employs TRBV20-1 and TRBJ2-7, with 7 bases fitting TRBD2. This CDR3 is 13 amino acids long. Germline loops: CDR1 DFQATT, CDR2 SNEGSKA (reference sequence). Germline trimming cut 6 bases from V and 2 bases from J; bases unmatched to any gene: 7. This CDR3 is CSAASLAAYEQYF. The CDR3 bases are TGCAGTGCCGCGAGTCTAGCGGCCTACGAGCAGTACTTC.

This clonotype occurred a few times. V usage is TRBV21-1 and J usage is TRBJ2-7; the table's D call of TRBD2 was not tested on the DNA. TRBV21-1 constitutes a pseudogene. The CDR3 totals 15 residues. The CDR3, as DNA: TGTGCCAGCAGCAATGGAACTAGCGGGCCCTTCGAGCAGTACTTC. This sequence encodes CASSNGTSGPFEQYF.

The rearrangement joins TRBV28 to TRBJ2-4; D uncertain. Germline V gene lookup returns CDR1 MDHEN and CDR2 SYDVKM. V gave up 3 bases and J gave up 0 bases, with 9 bases separating them. CDR3 length: 15 amino acids. CDR3 coding DNA: TGTGCCAGCAGTTTCCGAGGCTTAGCCAAAAACATTCAGTACTTC. It translates to CASSFRGLAKNIQYF.

The rearrangement links TRBV28 to TRBJ1-2; D is ambiguous. From germline, CDR1 is MDHEN and CDR2 SYDVKM. This CDR3 has 13 residues. Here the CDR3 DNA reads TGTGTCAGTCTGACCGGGAGCAACTATGGCTACACCTTC. This gives the protein CVSLTGSNYGYTF.

V usage is TRBV13 and J usage is TRBJ2-3; 7 positions match TRBD2. Germline loops: CDR1 PRHDT, CDR2 FYEKMQ (reference sequence). The CDR3 consists of 16 residues. V was clipped by 5 bases and J by 2 bases; unmatched bases: 10. CDR3 nucleotide sequence: TGTGCCAGCAGCCCTCAGACTAGCATCGACACAGATACGCAGTATTTT. It specifies CASSPQTSIDTDTQYF.

This clonotype was seen only a few times. V and J are TRBV29-1 and TRBJ2-7; TRBD1 agrees at 7 bases. The junction had 10 bases not matched to a gene; V was cut back by 5 bases and J by 6 bases. The CDR3 contains 13 residues. Looked up from germline, CDR1 is SQVTM and CDR2 is ANQGSEA. CDR3 DNA: TGCAGCGTTTCCCAACCAACAGGGGTCGAGCAGTACTTC. This codes for CSVSQPTGVEQYF.

The chain combines TRBV7-2 with TRBJ2-7, with 7 positions matching TRBD2. The CDR3 totals 15 residues. J lost 3 bases, V lost 4 bases, and 9 bases had no gene match. Germline CDR1 is SGHTA and CDR2 is FQGNSA. The CDR3 here is CASSSWGEGVYEQYF. The CDR3 DNA reads TGTGCCAGCAGCTCCTGGGGGGAGGGAGTCTACGAGCAGTACTTC.

The chain employs TRBV7-2 and TRBJ2-7; tentative D call: TRBD2 (6 bases). Trimming shortened V by 3 bases and J by 2 bases, and 14 bases separated the two germline ends. This CDR3 has 15 amino acids. The germline V gene encodes CDR1 SGHTA and CDR2 FQGNSA. The CDR3 region has the DNA TGTGCCAGCAGCTTCGGAGGGGTTGGCGCCTACGAGCAGTACTTC. Amino acids: CASSFGGVGAYEQYF.

The gene calls are TRBV10-3 and TRBJ2-7; weak D call: TRBD2 (6 bases). V dropped 8 bases and J dropped 9 bases, with 23 bases sitting between them. Per the germline V gene, CDR1 is ENHRY and CDR2 is SYGVKD. The CDR3 is 14 residues long. The CDR3 protein is CAIGPPSDPGGQYF. The CDR3 DNA is TGTGCCATCGGACCCCCTAGCGATCCGGGCGGGCAGTACTTC.

The chain carries TRBV4-2 and TRBJ2-7; the D gene is possibly TRBD1 (5 bases). The V gene's germline CDR1 is LGHNA and CDR2 YNFKEQ. CDR3 length: 16 amino acids. Trimming left V 1 base short and J 0 bases short, with 13 bases between. The CDR3 DNA reads TGTGCCAGCAGCCAAGGTCCTTACCAGGGCTCCTACGAGCAGTACTTC. The encoded protein is CASSQGPYQGSYEQYF.

Regarding this clonotype: The junction shows a germline mismatch at one end, possibly a read error. The J gene is TRBJ2-3, the V gene TRBV4-1; D may be TRBD1 (6 bases). The CDR3 totals 16 residues. Germline assignment: CDR1 MGHRA and CDR2 YSYEKL. CDR3 coding DNA: TGCGCCTGCAGCCCAGAGGGGGACCTCGGCACAGATACGCAGTATTTT. Translation gives CACSPEGDLGTDTQYF.

Of note for this clonotype: This may be a read error: a much more frequent sequence differs by one nucleotide. The chain carries TRBV28 and TRBJ2-4; 9 nucleotides line up with TRBD2. From germline, CDR1 is MDHEN and CDR2 SYDVKM. The CDR3 is 14 residues long. The CDR3 loop is CASSIAGAKNIRYF. The CDR3 bases are TGTGCCAGCAGTATAGCGGGAGCCAAAAACATTCGGTACTTC.

This clonotype turned up a few times. The chain uses TRBV20-1 and TRBJ2-7; 11 nucleotides match TRBD2. After removal of 5 bases from V and 7 bases from J, the junction contained 13 bases not matched to a gene. CDR1 is DFQATT and CDR2 is SNEGSKA in the germline V gene (reference sequence). This CDR3 comprises 15 residues. In DNA, the CDR3 is TGCAGTGCTGGCAAGGGCATAGCGGGAGGGGAAGAGCAGTACTTC. Protein: CSAGKGIAGGEEQYF.

The chain links TRBV4-1 to TRBJ1-1, with D possibly matching TRBD1 (5 bases). The CDR3 is made up of 15 amino acids. Trimming took off 0 bases at V and 3 bases at J, with 11 bases between the two ends. The germline V gene has CDR1 MGHRA and CDR2 YSYEKL. This CDR3 reads CASSQERGLYTEAFF. DNA of the CDR3: TGCGCCAGCAGCCAAGAACGGGGGTTGTACACTGAAGCTTTCTTT.

This clonotype was recorded once. V and J are TRBV18 and TRBJ1-2; no firm D call. This CDR3 has 14 residues. CDR1 is KGHSH and CDR2 is LQKENI in the germline V gene. V was trimmed by 2 bases and J by 0 bases, leaving 7 bases between them. The DNA for the CDR3 is TGTGCCAGCTCACCAGGGCCAGCTAACTATGGCTACACCTTC. The encoded protein is CASSPGPANYGYTF.

This clonotype was observed a handful of times. The rearrangement uses TRBV3-1 and TRBJ2-1, with D perhaps assigned TRBD1 or TRBD2 (5 bases each). Germline assignment: CDR1 LGHDT and CDR2 YNNKEL (reference sequence). The CDR3 contains 17 residues. The V and J ends lost 4 bases and 6 bases respectively, with 22 bases between them. The CDR3: CASSPRTGSGLSNEQFF. The DNA for the CDR3 is TGTGCCAGCAGCCCCAGGACCGGCTCGGGGCTCAGCAATGAGCAGTTCTTC.

The rearrangement joins TRBV5-1 to TRBJ2-4; tentative D call: TRBD2 (6 bases). Germline CDR1 reads SGHRS; CDR2 reads YFSETQ. V was shortened by 3 bases and J by 13 bases, with 26 bases between the two germline ends. The CDR3 totals 16 residues. The DNA for the CDR3 is TGCGCCAGCAGCTCAATATCGGGACTTATACACAATGAGCAGTACTTC. Translation: CASSSISGLIHNEQYF.

This chain connects TRBV2 to TRBJ2-1, with TRBD2 identical over 10 bases. The CDR3 consists of 15 residues. Germline CDR1 SNHLY, CDR2 FYNNEI. Losses at the gene ends were 4 bases for V and 10 bases for J; bases not matched to a gene: 10. The CDR3 loop reads CASSVEGLAIGEQFF. Here the CDR3 DNA reads TGTGCCAGCAGTGTTGAGGGACTAGCGATCGGCGAGCAGTTCTTC.

The chain joins TRBV7-8 to TRBJ2-3, with 12 nucleotides matching TRBD1. CDR1 SGHVS and CDR2 FQNEAQ come from the germline V gene. The CDR3 sequence is 17 residues long. Trimming removed 0 bases from V and 6 bases from J; junction bases left unmatched: 7. The CDR3 loop is CASSLALGTGGADTQYF. CDR3 coding DNA: TGTGCCAGCAGCTTAGCGCTCGGGACAGGGGGCGCGGATACGCAGTATTTT. Looking up the rest from reference TRBV7-8 and TRBJ2-3 gives the full variable domain: GAGVSQSPRYKVAKRGQDVALRCDPISGHVSLFWYQQALGQGPEFLTYFQNEAQLDKSGLPSDRFFAERPEGSVSTLKIQRTQQEDSAVYLCASSLALGTGGADTQYFGPGTRLTVL.

The gene calls are TRBV7-2 and TRBJ2-3, with 11 bases matching TRBD2. The CDR3 length is 14 residues. Germline V gives CDR1 SGHTA, CDR2 FQGNSA. V lost 5 bases and J lost 6; bases outside the gene matches: 4. The CDR3 bases are TGTGCCAGCAGCCTTAGCGGGAGGGGTGATACGCAGTATTTT. Protein product: CASSLSGRGDTQYF.

This clonotype was recorded a few times. This chain connects TRBV7-2 to TRBJ2-1; 7 nucleotides match TRBD2. V shed 1 base and J 3 bases; nucleotides not matched to a gene: 9. The CDR3 length is 17 residues. The germline CDR1 and CDR2 sequences are SGHTA and FQGNSA. CDR3 DNA: TGTGCCAGCAGCTTAGATACGGGGGGAGGGCTCTACAATGAGCAGTTCTTC. Its protein is CASSLDTGGGLYNEQFF.

The rearrangement joins TRBV12-3 or TRBV12-4 to TRBJ2-1; D could derive from TRBD1 or TRBD2 (7 bases each). V lost 1 base, J lost 8 bases, and 12 bases lay in between. CDR3 size: 14 residues. For the CDR3, the DNA is TGTGCCAGCAGTTTAGTTCAGGGGGGGGATGAGCAGTTCTTC. Its translation: CASSLVQGGDEQFF.